The clone carrying this T cell receptor beta chain has a count of ten or more. The data were obtained in a study of regulatory T cells in long-lasting Graves disease. Construction of TCR beta libraries relied on iRepertoire HTBI primers and on Arm-PCR targeting CDR3 regions. TCRdb recomputed calls from the multiplex PCR reads with MiXCR, one row per CDR3 protein. This table holds 350,000 to 500,000 distinct CDR3 sequences, roughly 15% found once. The time point: newly diagnosed GD, antithyroid drugs for less than 3 months. Making the TCR library involved RNA that had been extracted from PBMCs. V was pared by 4 bases and J by 0 bases, with 14 bases between. CDR1 SGHRS and CDR2 YFSETQ come from the germline V gene. There are 16 residues in the CDR3. These records were also assigned to another study, of T cells in Graves' hyperthyroidism and ophthalmopathy. As that study records: Graves' hyperthyroidism was deemed stable absent ophthalmopathy progression within 18 months. Blood also contained most expanded thyroid clonotypes above 0.001.

The receptor was derived from a woman in her thirties with Graves disease. Sequenced here: peripheral blood mononuclear cells (PBMCs), sampled at new diagnosis, from a patient treated with antithyroid drugs. The chain joins TRBV5-1 to TRBJ2-1; no definite D call. CDR3: CASSREGLVSYNEQFF. CDR3 coding DNA: TGCGCCAGCAGCCGCGAAGGGCTAGTCTCCTACAATGAGCAGTTCTTC.